The rows below give T cell receptor beta chains drawn from one sample of a study of human T cells and chemical hapten exposure. TCRdb used MiXCR to reprocess the RACE reads, holding one entry per CDR3 protein. In the table there are roughly 75,000 distinct CDR3 sequences, around 9.3% of which are singletons. Sequenced sample: whole blood. The receptors derive from a female donor in good health. Some clones in this sample may be carry-over from other donors' samples. Each CDR3 is given with its conserved first and last residue. Each record gives: J gene, clone size, V gene, D gene, CDR3 protein, CDR3 DNA. D genes are given only for firm matches. A row's size may be missing; if present it is once, few, many or a size class.

TRBJ1-1,-,TRBV14,TRBD1,CASGQGTTTEAFF,TGTGCCAGCGGACAGGGTACGACCACTGAAGCTTTCTTT
TRBJ1-4,-,TRBV27,-,CASSLQGTTNEKLFF,TGTGCCAGCAGTCTCCAGGGTACAACTAATGAAAAACTGTTTTTT
TRBJ2-5,few,TRBV7-9,TRBD2,CASSLKRLATHQETQYF,TGTGCCAGCAGCTTAAAGAGACTAGCGACACACCAAGAGACCCAGTACTTC
TRBJ2-1,many,TRBV6-2/TRBV6-3,-,CASSYQETGLNEQFF,TGTGCCAGCAGTTACCAAGAAACAGGGTTAAATGAGCAGTTCTTC
TRBJ2-7,many,TRBV28,-,CASSFGTAYSYEQYF,TGTGCCAGCAGCTTCGGGACGGCGTACTCCTACGAGCAGTACTTC
TRBJ2-7,few,TRBV9,TRBD2,CASSTGLAGGFEQYF,TGTGCCAGCAGCACCGGACTAGCGGGTGGTTTTGAGCAGTACTTC
TRBJ1-5,many,TRBV2,-,CASSIQGPQHF,TGTGCCAGCAGCATCCAGGGGCCCCAGCATTTT
TRBJ1-5,-,TRBV2,TRBD1,CASRADRDRGQSNQPQHF,TGTGCCAGCAGGGCGGACCGGGACAGGGGGCAGAGCAATCAGCCCCAGCATTTT
TRBJ1-1,many,TRBV2,-,CASSDRNMNTEAFF,TGTGCCAGCAGTGACCGAAACATGAACACTGAAGCTTTCTTT
TRBJ1-6,many,TRBV12-3/TRBV12-4,-,CASSATGTNSPLHF,TGTGCCAGCAGTGCTACCGGGACCAATTCACCCCTCCACTTT
TRBJ1-1,few,TRBV6-5,-,CATILRPTWGSTEAFF,TGTGCCACCATCTTAAGACCGACTTGGGGCTCCACTGAAGCTTTCTTT
TRBJ1-6,-,TRBV2,-,CASSALRQANSPLHF,TGTGCCAGCAGTGCCCTTCGGCAGGCAAATTCACCCCTCCACTTT
TRBJ2-2,-,TRBV7-9,TRBD1,CASSPGTGDNTGELFF,TGTGCCAGCAGCCCCGGGACAGGAGATAACACCGGGGAGCTGTTTTTT
TRBJ2-7,many,TRBV12-3/TRBV12-4,-,CASSLGGLSSYEQYF,TGTGCCAGCAGTCTGGGGGGACTCAGCTCCTACGAGCAGTACTTC
TRBJ1-1,-,TRBV6-2/TRBV6-3,-,CASSYVGRGTEAFF,TGTGCCAGCAGTTACGTGGGGCGGGGGACTGAAGCTTTCTTT
TRBJ2-1,few,TRBV6-5,-,CASSLDTKKYNEQFF,TGTGCCAGCAGTCTTGACACTAAGAAGTACAATGAGCAGTTCTTC
TRBJ2-1,-,TRBV12-3/TRBV12-4,TRBD1,CASRTRDRVNEQFF,TGTGCCAGCAGGACCCGGGACAGGGTCAATGAGCAGTTCTTC